This T cell receptor beta chain was sequenced in a study of T-cell reconstitution after alpha-beta-depleted transplantation in children (dated by TCRdb to 2016 to 2018). With regard to the full study: Using TCR repertoire profiling, the study followed T-cell immune reconstitution in a quantitative way in children after TCRalphabeta/CD19-depleted allogeneic hematopoietic cell transplantation.

Paper-wide results and their limitations: About two months after transplant, the apparently early recovery of alphabetaT-cell counts reportedly depended on just several hundred clones that had expanded rapidly and came from non-depleted graft cells. Over subsequent months, a decline in hyperexpanded clone frequencies was noted, and after one year, T-cell counts and TCRbeta diversity were mostly ascribed to newly produced T cells. In some patients, high TCRbeta diversity at day 60 was attributed to recipient T cells and intrathymic progenitors that had survived conditioning.

The CDR3 runs 15 residues from the cysteine to the phenylalanine. This entry keeps only the CDR3 DNA: 45 bases, framed from base 1. V is pared back by 1 base and J by 0 bases, with 7 bases lying between the germline termini. Looking up the germline V gene yields CDR1 SGHVS and CDR2 FQNEAQ. This clonotype was found a few times. Its binding antigen is unknown. Base qualities are missing; no much larger clone stands one base away. Library prep was done by PCR. Sequencing used an Illumina HiSeq 2500. Molecular barcoding was employed in the preparation of TCR libraries, with unique molecular identifiers being used to normalize TCRbeta repertoire quantification. TCRdb itself trimmed the public reads at Q25 with fastp, ran MiXCR and retained productive beta chains. Here each entry gathers all rows of one CDR3 protein and keeps the most common genes and DNA. The sample table holds some 440,000 distinct CDR3 sequences, of which 16% were seen once. Less than 30% of the sample comes from the top ten.

According to the study, the label for this sample's treatment or condition signals: allogeneic hematopoietic cell transplantation with graft depleted of TCRalphabeta T cells and CD19 B cells. The transplant recipients were children given TCRalphabeta/CD19-depleted allogeneic hematopoietic cell grafts. The chain is made from TRBV7-8 and TRBJ1-3; TRBD1 is a weak D gene call, 6 bases matching. The sample was PBMCs, mostly from graft donor cells, taken 360 days after TCRalphabeta/CD19-depleted stem cell transplant. The clonotype comes from a boy younger than two who had a stem cell transplant for Wiskott-Aldrich syndrome, so the T cells may come from the graft donor. The nucleotide sequence is TGTGCCAGCAGCTTAGGGGACACCTCTGGAAACACCATATATTTT. It encodes CASSLGDTSGNTIYF.